One sample yielded the 6 T cell receptor beta chains listed below, sequenced in a study of T cell changes during pregnancy in multiple sclerosis. This table comes from immunoSEQ multiplex PCR, and its TCRdb copy is limited to in-frame clones, with some not included. The sample consists of around 100,000 clones, roughly 92% of them appearing once. This specimen was peripheral blood, taken after pregnancy. Receptors were obtained from a female donor with multiple sclerosis, enrolled in a pregnancy study.

The sample holds many counts of this clone. The rearrangement joins TRBV6-1 to TRBJ1-6; D not resolved. The CDR3 sequence is 13 residues long. In germline, CDR1 is MNHNS, CDR2 SASEGT. V lost 11 bases and J 4 bases, leaving 12 bases between the germline ends. The CDR3 spells CALAVAYNSPLHF. CDR3 DNA: TGTGCCCTGGCGGTGGCATATAATTCACCCCTCCACTTT.

This clone was recorded once. The chain couples TRBV5-1 to TRBJ2-5; 8 bases fit TRBD2. The germline V gene encodes CDR1 SGHRS and CDR2 YFSETQ. Trimming removed 4 bases from V and 7 bases from J; junction bases left unmatched: 6. This CDR3 spans 13 amino acids. The CDR3 sequence: CASSLNRGGTQYF. The CDR3, as DNA: TGCGCCAGCAGCCTGAACCGGGGGGGGACCCAGTACTTC. The full variable domain, with the rest looked up from reference TRBV5-1 and TRBJ2-5, is KAGVTQTPRYLIKTRGQQVTLSCSPISGHRSVSWYQQTPGQGLQFLFEYFSETQRNKGNFPGRFSGRQFSNSRSEMNVSTLELGDSALYLCASSLNRGGTQYFGPGTRLLVL.

This clone was counted only a few times. The J gene is TRBJ1-6, the V gene TRBV4-2; 8 bases map to TRBD1. Germline loops: CDR1 LGHNA, CDR2 YNFKEQ. V trimming: 3 bases; J trimming: 12 bases; junction bases outside the gene matches: 4. This CDR3 contains 13 residues. CDR3 DNA: TGTGCCAGCAGCCATGGACAGGGAGAACCCCTCCACTTT. Translation gives CASSHGQGEPLHF.

This chain links TRBV29-1 with TRBJ1-2, with a tentative D call TRBD1 (6 bases). The V end lost 6 bases, the J end lost 3 bases, and 14 bases lay between the germline ends. Germline CDR1 SQVTM, CDR2 ANQGSEA. This CDR3 has 13 amino acids. The CDR3 spells CSVQGGVDYGYTF. DNA for the CDR3: TGCAGCGTCCAAGGGGGAGTGGACTATGGCTACACCTTC.

The gene calls are TRBV28 and TRBJ1-2, with no clear D. Germline CDR1 reads MDHEN; CDR2 reads SYDVKM. V shed 3 bases and J shed 6 bases, with 11 bases lying between them. The length of the CDR3 is 13 residues. DNA for the CDR3: TGTGCCAGCAGTTTGTCAGTGCTAGATGGCTACACCTTC. Translation gives CASSLSVLDGYTF.

V is TRBV5-5 and J is TRBJ2-1, with TRBD2 as a possible D gene (5 bases). With 2 bases removed from V and 1 base from J, the gap between germline ends came to 7 bases. The CDR3 is 14 amino acids. The germline CDR1 and CDR2 sequences are SGHKS and YYEKEE (reference sequence). The CDR3 reads CASSFSGSYNEQFF. The DNA of the CDR3 is TGTGCCAGCAGCTTTTCGGGGTCCTACAATGAGCAGTTCTTC.